The clone carrying this T cell receptor beta chain was seen a handful of times. Trimming took 3 bases from V and 3 from J, leaving 10 bases between them. The CDR3 spans 14 residues. Germline V gene lookup returns CDR1 MRHNA and CDR2 SNTAGT. This specimen comes from a study of blood T cell repertoires in COVID-19. In terms of age and location, participants ranged from roughly 18 to 100 years and lived in around 22 US areas. Grouping used clinical history reported by participants in a survey and questionnaire. All recovered Cohort 3 donors got two negative PCRs, got clearance, or saw symptom resolution. As processed by the authors: Using reference gene primer amplification, nucleated cell counts were estimated. Only in-frame clones appear in the TCRdb table, and some are missing; sequencing was by immunoSEQ multiplex PCR. V and J calls and clone size are as listed in that table; D and trimming were resolved from the DNA. The profile covers some 400,000 clones, with about 89% appearing a single time and 1% to 1.5% taken by the ten largest.

V gene TRBV6-4 combines with J gene TRBJ2-3; unclear D gene. This clonotype originated in a man aged 25 to 45 who had recovered from COVID-19. Sequences were obtained from PBMCs or T cells enriched from blood (not recorded which). DNA for the CDR3: TGTGCCAGCAGTGAGTCATTGGCTACAGATACGCAGTATTTT. It yields the protein CASSESLATDTQYF.